These 16 T cell receptor beta chains were all obtained from the same sample, sequenced in a study of cytotoxic CD8 clonotypes in ibrutinib-treated CLL. Clones were read by immunoSEQ multiplex PCR, and TCRdb kept only the in-frame ones, dropping some. The repertoire holds around 310,000 clones, with around four fifths as singletons. The material sequenced was PBMCs, taken before ibrutinib treatment. The receptors here all came from a human donor with chronic lymphocytic leukemia.

The chain has TRBV29-1 and TRBJ1-4; D possibly corresponds to TRBD1 (5 bases). CDR3 length equals 13 residues. V was cut by 3 bases and J by 6 bases, with 11 bases left in between. Germline CDR1 reads SQVTM; CDR2 reads ANQGSEA. The CDR3 nucleotides are TGCAGCGTTGAGGGGACGGCAGATGAAAAACTGTTTTTT. Translation: CSVEGTADEKLFF.

V is TRBV28 and J is TRBJ1-3; D might be TRBD1 (5 bases). Germline CDR1 and CDR2: MDHEN and SYDVKM. This CDR3 spans 16 amino acids. Trimming cost V 2 bases and J 2 bases, with 13 bases left between them. The DNA of the CDR3 is TGTGCCAGCAGTTTACCAGGACAACGACCTGGAAACACCATATATTTT. Protein sequence: CASSLPGQRPGNTIYF.

The chain carries TRBV25-1 and TRBJ1-4, with a tentative D call TRBD1 (5 bases). Trimming left V 4 bases short and J 10 bases short, with 16 bases between. Germline lookup yields CDR1 MGHDK and CDR2 SYGVNS. The CDR3 contains 14 residues. CDR3 region: CASSAPGGPLKLFF. DNA for the CDR3: TGTGCCAGCAGTGCCCCGGGGGGACCTCTAAAACTGTTTTTT.

J is TRBJ2-5 and V is TRBV9; D is uncertain. Trimming removed 1 base from V and 2 bases from J, with 9 bases in between. The V gene's germline CDR1 is SGDLS and CDR2 YYNGEE. The CDR3 contains 14 residues. For the CDR3, the DNA is TGTGCCAGCAGCGTAACAGCGCTTCAAGAGACCCAGTACTTC. Translated, it gives CASSVTALQETQYF.

This sequence joins TRBV28 and TRBJ1-5, with no clear D. CDR3 length: 12 amino acids. Germline CDR1 MDHEN, CDR2 SYDVKM. V dropped 2 bases and J dropped 6 bases, with 5 bases sitting between them. The CDR3 is CASSLVTQPQHF. The DNA for the CDR3 is TGTGCCAGCAGTTTAGTGACTCAGCCCCAGCATTTT. The full variable domain, rest sourced from reference TRBV28 and TRBJ1-5, is DVKVTQSSRYLVKRTGEKVFLECVQDMDHENMFWYRQDPGLGLRLIYFSYDVKMKEKGDIPEGYSVSREKKERFSLILESASTNQTSMYLCASSLVTQPQHFGDGTRLSIL.

Comments on this clone: At one end the junction does not follow the germline gene, possibly because of a read error. V usage is TRBV5-6 and J usage is TRBJ1-1; D not resolved. Germline V gene sequence: CDR1 SGHDT, CDR2 YYEEEE. The CDR3 covers 12 residues. The CDR3 spells CANSLRSTEAFF. In nucleotides, the CDR3 is TGTGCCAACAGCTTGAGGAGCACTGAAGCTTTCTTT.

The V and J genes are TRBV4-2 and TRBJ2-7; D is undetermined. CDR1 LGHNA and CDR2 YNFKEQ come from the germline V gene. The CDR3 runs to 15 residues. V lost 0 bases, J lost 2 bases, and 11 bases lay in between. The CDR3 reads CASSQDLMATYEQYF. The CDR3 DNA follows: TGTGCCAGCAGCCAAGATCTTATGGCTACCTACGAGCAGTACTTC.

This chain links TRBV7-9 with TRBJ2-7; the D call may be TRBD1 or TRBD2 (5 bases each). This CDR3 comprises 14 residues. Looked up from germline, CDR1 is SEHNR and CDR2 is FQNEAQ (reference sequence). V was shortened by 2 bases and J by 3 bases, with 11 bases between the two germline ends. CDR3 sequence reads: CASSLLFGGYEQYF. The CDR3, as DNA: TGTGCCAGCAGCTTACTTTTTGGGGGCTACGAGCAGTACTTC.

Only one count was recorded for this clone. This chain connects TRBV10-3 to TRBJ2-1; D perhaps matches TRBD2 (6 bases). V gave up 4 bases and J gave up 3 bases, with 10 bases separating them. Germline CDR1 and CDR2: ENHRY and SYGVKD. CDR3 length equals 14 residues. CDR3 sequence: CAISVGRDYNEQFF. CDR3 nucleotide sequence: TGTGCCATCAGTGTTGGGCGGGACTACAATGAGCAGTTCTTC.

The rearrangement joins TRBV7-3 to TRBJ2-1, with 10 bases that match TRBD2. Per the germline V gene, CDR1 is SGHTA and CDR2 is FQGTGA. After removal of 5 bases from V and 6 bases from J, the junction contained 16 bases not matched to a gene. This CDR3 contains 18 residues. CDR3 nucleotide sequence: TGTGCCAGCAGCCAAAAAGTAAAGGCCGGGACTAGCGTCAATGAGCAGTTCTTC. As protein: CASSQKVKAGTSVNEQFF.

CDR3 protein: CASSLTGTLQTGYEQYF. For the CDR3, the DNA is TGTGCCAGCAGCCTGACAGGGACGTTACAGACTGGGTACGAGCAGTACTTC. The chain links TRBV11-2 to TRBJ2-7; 7 positions match TRBD1. Per germline, CDR1 SGHAT and CDR2 FQNNGV. This CDR3 has 17 amino acids. The V gene end was trimmed by 5 bases and the J gene end by 4 bases; junction bases not matched to a gene: 17.

J is TRBJ1-5 and V is TRBV6-6; D possibly corresponds to TRBD1 (6 bases). Germline V gene sequence: CDR1 MNHNY, CDR2 SVGAGI (reference sequence). Trimming removed 2 bases from V and 8 bases from J, with 10 bases in between. This CDR3 is 13 amino acids long. CDR3 nucleotides: TGTGCCAGCAGTTACACAGGGTCGGAGCCCCAGCATTTT. This codes for CASSYTGSEPQHF.

The sample holds one count of this clone. The V gene is TRBV18, the J gene TRBJ2-2; no clear D. Trimming cost V 4 bases and J 5 bases, with 14 bases left between them. CDR3 length: 15 residues. Germline-derived CDR1 and CDR2 are KGHSH and LQKENI. The CDR3 sequence: CASSRPLDYTGELFF. The CDR3 bases are TGTGCCAGCTCACGTCCCCTCGATTATACCGGGGAGCTGTTTTTT.

The chain couples TRBV5-1 to TRBJ2-3, with unresolved D. Germline lookup yields CDR1 SGHRS and CDR2 YFSETQ. The CDR3 runs to 16 residues. Trimming pared 4 bases from V and 0 bases from J, leaving 15 bases between. The CDR3 sequence is CASSPGVLISTDTQYF. For the CDR3, the DNA is TGCGCCAGCAGCCCCGGAGTCCTAATTAGCACAGATACGCAGTATTTT.

The rearrangement links TRBV4-1 to TRBJ2-7; D is perhaps TRBD1 (5 bases). Germline V gene sequence: CDR1 MGHRA, CDR2 YSYEKL. The CDR3 has 14 residues. V was clipped by 4 bases and J by 0 bases, with 10 bases between them. For the CDR3, the DNA is TGCGCCAGCAGCCTACAGGTGCTCTCCTACGAGCAGTACTTC. Residues: CASSLQVLSYEQYF.

This rearrangement joins TRBV5-4 to TRBJ2-3; 14 bases line up with TRBD2. The CDR3 has 16 amino acids. After removal of 2 bases from V and 8 bases from J, the junction contained 7 bases not matched to a gene. Germline CDR1 reads SGHNT; CDR2 reads YYREEE (reference sequence). In DNA, the CDR3 is TGTGCCAGCAGCTTAGACGGACTAGCGGGGGGTGTTACGCAGTATTTT. Encoded protein: CASSLDGLAGGVTQYF.